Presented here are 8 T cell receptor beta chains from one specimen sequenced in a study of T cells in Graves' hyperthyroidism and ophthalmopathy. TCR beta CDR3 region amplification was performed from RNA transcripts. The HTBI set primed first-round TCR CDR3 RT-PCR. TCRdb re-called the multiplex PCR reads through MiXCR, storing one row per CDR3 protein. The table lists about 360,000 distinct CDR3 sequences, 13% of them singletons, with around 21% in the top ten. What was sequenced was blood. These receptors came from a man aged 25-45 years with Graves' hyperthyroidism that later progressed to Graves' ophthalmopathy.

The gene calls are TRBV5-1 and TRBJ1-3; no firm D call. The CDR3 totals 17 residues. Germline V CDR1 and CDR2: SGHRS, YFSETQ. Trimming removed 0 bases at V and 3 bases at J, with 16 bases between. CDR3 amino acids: CASSLGMLQNHGNTIYF. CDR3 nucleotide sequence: TGCGCCAGCAGCTTGGGGATGTTGCAAAATCATGGAAACACCATATATTTT.

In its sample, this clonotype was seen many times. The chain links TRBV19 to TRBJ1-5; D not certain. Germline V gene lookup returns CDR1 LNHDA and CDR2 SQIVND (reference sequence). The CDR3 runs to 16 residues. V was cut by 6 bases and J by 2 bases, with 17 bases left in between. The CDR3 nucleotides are TGTGCCAGTAGCTCTTCTAGGGTTCGGGGCAATCAGCCCCAGCATTTT. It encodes CASSSSRVRGNQPQHF.

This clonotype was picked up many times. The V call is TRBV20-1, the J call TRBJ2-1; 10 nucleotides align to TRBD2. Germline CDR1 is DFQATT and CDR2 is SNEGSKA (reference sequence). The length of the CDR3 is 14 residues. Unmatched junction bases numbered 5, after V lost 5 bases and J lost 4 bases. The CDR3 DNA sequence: TGCAGTGCTTTAGCGGGGGGACCTTACAATGAGCAGTTCTTC. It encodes CSALAGGPYNEQFF.

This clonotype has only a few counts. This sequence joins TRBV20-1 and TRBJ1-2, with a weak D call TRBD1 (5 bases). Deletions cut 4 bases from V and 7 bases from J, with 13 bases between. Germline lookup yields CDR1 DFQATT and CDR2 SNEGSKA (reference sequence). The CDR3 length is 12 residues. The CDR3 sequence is CSATRELRGYTF. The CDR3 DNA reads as TGCAGTGCTACCAGGGAGTTGCGTGGCTACACCTTC.

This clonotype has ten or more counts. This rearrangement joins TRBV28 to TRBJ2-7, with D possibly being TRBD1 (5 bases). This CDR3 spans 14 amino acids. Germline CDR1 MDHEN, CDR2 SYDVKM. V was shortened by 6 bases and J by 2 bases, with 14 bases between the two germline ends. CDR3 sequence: CASRTWGSAYEQYF. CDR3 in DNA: TGTGCCAGCAGGACCTGGGGCAGCGCCTACGAGCAGTACTTC.

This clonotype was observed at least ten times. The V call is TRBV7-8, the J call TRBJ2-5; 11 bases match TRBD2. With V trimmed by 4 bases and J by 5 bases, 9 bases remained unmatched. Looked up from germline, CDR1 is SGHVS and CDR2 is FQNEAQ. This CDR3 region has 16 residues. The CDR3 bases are TGTGCCAGCAGCTCCGGGACTAGCGGCAGAGGGGAGACCCAGTACTTC. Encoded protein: CASSSGTSGRGETQYF.

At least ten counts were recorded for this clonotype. CDR3 sequence reads: CASSSGTVGNRYTF. The CDR3, as DNA: TGTGCCAGCAGTTCCGGGACAGTGGGCAATCGCTACACCTTC. The chain has TRBV6-1 and TRBJ1-2; 7 nucleotides match TRBD1. V dropped 5 bases and J dropped 9; count of bases not matched to a gene: 12. The CDR3 runs 14 residues. The V gene's germline CDR1 is MNHNS and CDR2 SASEGT.

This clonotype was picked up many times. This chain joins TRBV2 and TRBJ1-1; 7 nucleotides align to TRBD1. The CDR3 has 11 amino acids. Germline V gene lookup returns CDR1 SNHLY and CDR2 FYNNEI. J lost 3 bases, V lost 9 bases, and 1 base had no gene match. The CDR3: CARTGHTEAFF. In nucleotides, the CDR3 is TGTGCCAGGACAGGGCACACTGAAGCTTTCTTT.